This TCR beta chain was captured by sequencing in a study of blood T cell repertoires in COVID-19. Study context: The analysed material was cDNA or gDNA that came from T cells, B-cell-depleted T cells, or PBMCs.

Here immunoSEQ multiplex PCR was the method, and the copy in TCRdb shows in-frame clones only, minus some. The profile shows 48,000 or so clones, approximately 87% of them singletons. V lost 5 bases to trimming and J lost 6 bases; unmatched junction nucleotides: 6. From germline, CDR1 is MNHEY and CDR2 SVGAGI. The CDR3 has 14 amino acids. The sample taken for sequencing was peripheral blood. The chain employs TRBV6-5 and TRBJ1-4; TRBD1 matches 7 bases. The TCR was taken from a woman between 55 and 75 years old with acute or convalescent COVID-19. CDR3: CASSTRQGYEKLFF. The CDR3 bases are TGTGCCAGCAGTACCCGACAGGGTTATGAAAAACTGTTTTTT.